What follows describes a single T cell receptor (beta chain). Antigen: not known. Random-hexamer reverse transcription was applied to 0.5 to 1 ug RNA. Amplification of TCR beta CDR3 spanned 54 Vbeta and 13 Jbeta via immunoSEQ multiplex PCR. Each CDR3 protein is one row after TCRdb ran MiXCR on the immunoSEQ multiplex PCR reads. The sample has roughly 160,000 distinct CDR3 sequences; 90% to 96% are singletons. CDR3 length equals 14 residues. Trimming at V came to 3 bases and at J to 6 bases, leaving 6 bases not matched to a gene. Germline assignment: CDR1 SGHVS and CDR2 FQNEAQ. The data derive from a study of CD8 T cells in Susac syndrome. At the level of the study: Blood was drawn from Susac syndrome patients while they were therapy-naive, on corticosteroids, or on intravenous immunoglobulin alone. Regarding the study as a whole: Clonal expansion was missing from Susac syndrome CD4+ T cell repertoires.

Negative isolation yielded the CD8+ and CD4+ T cells, while FACS enriched the TEMRA cells. Material for sequencing was CD4+ T cells from PBMCs. The sequence was obtained from a human donor with Susac syndrome. The rearrangement uses TRBV7-8 and TRBJ2-7, with 9 bases identical to TRBD1. Here the CDR3 reads CASSLTGGVGEQYF. CDR3 DNA: TGTGCCAGCAGCTTGACAGGGGGGGTGGGCGAGCAGTACTTC. The whole variable domain, filled in from reference TRBV7-8 and TRBJ2-7, reads GAGVSQSPRYKVAKRGQDVALRCDPISGHVSLFWYQQALGQGPEFLTYFQNEAQLDKSGLPSDRFFAERPEGSVSTLKIQRTQQEDSAVYLCASSLTGGVGEQYFGPGTRLTVT.